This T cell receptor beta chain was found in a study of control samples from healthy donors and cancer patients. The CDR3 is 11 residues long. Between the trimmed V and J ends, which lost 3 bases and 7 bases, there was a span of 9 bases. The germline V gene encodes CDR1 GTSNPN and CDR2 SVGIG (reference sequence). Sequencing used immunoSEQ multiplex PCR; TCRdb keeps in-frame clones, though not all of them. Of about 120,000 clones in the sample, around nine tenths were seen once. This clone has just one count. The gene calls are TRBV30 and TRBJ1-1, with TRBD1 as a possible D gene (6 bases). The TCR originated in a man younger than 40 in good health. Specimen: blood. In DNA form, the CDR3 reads TGTGCCTGGAGCCGACAGGTTGAAGCTTTCTTT. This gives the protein CAWSRQVEAFF.